Presented here are 30 T cell receptor beta chains from one specimen sequenced in a study of T cell responses to AZD1222 COVID-19 vaccine. Produced via immunoSEQ multiplex PCR; TCRdb's table is partial and in-frame only. This table has 100,000 to 120,000 clones, approximately 89% appearing once. The material was peripheral blood, obtained 28 days after the second AZD1222 dose. The source of these receptors is an adult who received the AZD1222 COVID-19 vaccine.

The gene calls are TRBV7-8 and TRBJ1-2; 8 positions agree with TRBD1. Looked up from germline, CDR1 is SGHVS and CDR2 is FQNEAQ. V lost 5 bases and J lost 14; bases outside the gene matches: 13. The CDR3 contains 13 residues. The CDR3 DNA reads as TGTGCCAGCAGCCGGGAACGGACAGGGCTAAGGACCTTC. As protein: CASSRERTGLRTF.

The chain uses TRBV27 and TRBJ2-2; 8 positions match TRBD1. The CDR3 extends over 14 amino acids. Germline assignment: CDR1 MNHEY and CDR2 SMNVEV (reference sequence). V dropped 5 bases and J dropped 7; count of bases not matched to a gene: 6. The CDR3 DNA reads TGTGCCAGCAGTCGACAGGGGCATAGCGGGGAGCTGTTTTTT. It translates to CASSRQGHSGELFF.

The chain links TRBV3-1 (or the pseudogene TRBV3-2) to TRBJ1-1; 10 bases align to TRBD1. V dropped 1 base and J dropped 11; count of bases not matched to a gene: 7. The CDR3 contains 14 residues. Germline CDR1 LGHDT, CDR2 YNNKEL (reference sequence). The CDR3 DNA is TGTGCCAGCAGCCAAGTTTCAATGGGACAGGGGGCTTTCTTT. Translation gives CASSQVSMGQGAFF.

A remark on this clone: Other DNA sequences in the same sample also yield this CDR3. The rearrangement joins TRBV19 to TRBJ1-5, with 9 bases lining up with TRBD1. The J segment lost 2 bases and the V segment lost 9 bases, leaving 5 bases of the junction unmatched. Germline V gene data show CDR1 as LNHDA and CDR2 as SQIVND (reference sequence). CDR3 size: 14 residues. In DNA form, the CDR3 reads TGTGCCAGCCGGGACAGGGTGGGCAATCAGCCCCAGCATTTT. Residues: CASRDRVGNQPQHF. The full variable domain, in which reference TRBV19 and TRBJ1-5 provide the parts outside the CDR3, is DGGITQSPKYLFRKEGQNVTLSCEQNLNHDAMYWYRQDPGQGLRLIYYSQIVNDFQKGDIAEGYSVSREKKESFPLTVTSAQKNPTAFYLCASRDRVGNQPQHFGDGTRLSIL.

The sample holds a few counts of this clone. The V call is TRBV12-3 or TRBV12-4, the J call TRBJ2-7; no reliable D call. CDR3 length equals 13 residues. Trimming removed 0 bases at V and 3 bases at J, with 6 bases between. The CDR3 loop is CASSLAALYEQYF. CDR3 DNA sequence: TGTGCCAGCAGTTTAGCAGCCCTCTACGAGCAGTACTTC.

The gene calls are TRBV21-1 and TRBJ2-7. TRBV21-1 is termed a pseudogene. This CDR3 has 14 residues. The DNA of the CDR3 is TGTGCCAATGGGACGGCCGCCAACTCCTACGAGCAGTACTTC. This encodes CANGTAANSYEQYF.

This clone was picked up a small number of times. The chain couples TRBV5-6 to TRBJ1-2; TRBD1 aligns across 9 bases. The CDR3 loop spans 16 amino acids. In germline, CDR1 is SGHDT, CDR2 YYEEEE. V was clipped by 3 bases and J by 4 bases; unmatched bases: 10. The CDR3 DNA is TGTGCCAGCAGCTCGCAGACAGGGGGAAGTCGCTATGGCTACACCTTC. As protein: CASSSQTGGSRYGYTF.

Only a few counts were recorded for this clone. This sequence joins TRBV28 and TRBJ1-1; tentative D call: TRBD1 (5 bases). The CDR3 length is 14 residues. V shed 10 bases and J shed 0 bases, with 15 bases lying between them. Germline V gene sequence: CDR1 MDHEN, CDR2 SYDVKM. The CDR3 sequence: CATSEGLMNTEAFF. The CDR3 DNA sequence: TGTGCCACCTCGGAGGGGCTAATGAACACTGAAGCTTTCTTT.

V and J are TRBV5-4 and TRBJ1-6; 7 nucleotides agree with TRBD1. The trim removed 3 bases at V and 0 bases at J, leaving 6 bases unmatched. This CDR3 contains 17 residues. Germline-derived CDR1 and CDR2 are SGHNT and YYREEE (reference sequence). CDR3 coding DNA: TGTGCCAGCAGCTCAATGACAGGGAGCTCCTATAATTCACCCCTCCACTTT. Amino acids: CASSSMTGSSYNSPLHF.

The J gene is TRBJ2-7, the V gene TRBV4-2, with D unresolved. V was trimmed by 1 base and J by 7 bases, leaving 11 bases between them. This CDR3 contains 13 residues. Germline V gene data show CDR1 as LGHNA and CDR2 as YNFKEQ. CDR3 bases: TGTGCCAGCAGCCAAGCTTTTTCAAGGGAGCAGTACTTC. Translated: CASSQAFSREQYF.

This clone came up a few times. The chain uses TRBV3-1 (or the pseudogene TRBV3-2) and TRBJ2-7; TRBD1 agrees at 8 bases. CDR3 length: 15 amino acids. Losses at the gene ends were 3 bases for V and 6 bases for J; bases not matched to a gene: 10. Germline V gene sequence: CDR1 LGHDT, CDR2 YNNKEL (reference sequence). The CDR3 region has the DNA TGTGCCAGCAGCCAGCATCAGGGGGCAACAGGCGAGCAGTACTTC. Translation gives CASSQHQGATGEQYF.

This clone was found a few times. The rearrangement links TRBV6-1 to TRBJ2-2, with TRBD1 identical over 10 bases. The CDR3 totals 16 residues. Per the germline V gene, CDR1 is MNHNS and CDR2 is SASEGT. Losses at the gene ends were 1 base for V and 5 bases for J; bases not matched to a gene: 4. This CDR3 reads CASSEVVGQGTGELFF. CDR3 DNA: TGTGCCAGCAGTGAAGTCGTGGGACAGGGGACCGGGGAGCTGTTTTTT.

The chain links TRBV19 to TRBJ2-4; TRBD2 agrees at 14 bases. The germline CDR1 and CDR2 sequences are LNHDA and SQIVND (reference sequence). V gave up 4 bases and J gave up 13 bases; unmatched junction bases: 3. The CDR3 covers 13 residues. CDR3 protein: CASSRGTSGRQYF. The CDR3 region has the DNA TGTGCCAGTAGTAGGGGGACTAGCGGGAGACAGTACTTC.

The chain joins TRBV7-3 to TRBJ1-1; D is perhaps TRBD1 (5 bases). V dropped 1 base and J dropped 0 bases, with 12 bases sitting between them. CDR3 length equals 16 residues. Germline CDR1 SGHTA, CDR2 FQGTGA. The CDR3, as DNA: TGTGCCAGCAGCTTAAGCCCCGGGGGGATGAACACTGAAGCTTTCTTT. It encodes CASSLSPGGMNTEAFF.

The rearrangement uses TRBV9 and TRBJ2-3, with 8 bases aligning to TRBD1. Germline-derived CDR1 and CDR2 are SGDLS and YYNGEE. The CDR3 runs to 14 residues. The V and J ends lost 2 bases and 5 bases, in that order; junction bases with no gene match: 4. The CDR3: CASSVGTGRDTQYF. CDR3 DNA: TGTGCCAGCAGCGTCGGGACAGGACGAGATACGCAGTATTTT. The full variable domain, rest sourced from reference TRBV9 and TRBJ2-3, is DSGVTQTPKHLITATGQRVTLRCSPRSGDLSVYWYQQSLDQGLQFLIQYYNGEERAKGNILERFSAQQFPDLHSELNLSSLELGDSALYFCASSVGTGRDTQYFGPGTRLTVL.

About this clone itself: Other DNA sequences in the same sample also yield this CDR3. The chain recombines TRBV27 with TRBJ2-7; unclear D gene. Per germline, CDR1 MNHEY and CDR2 SMNVEV (reference sequence). CDR3 length: 13 residues. V was pared by 2 bases and J by 2 bases, with 7 bases between. CDR3 sequence: CASSLTAAYEQYF. The CDR3, as DNA: TGTGCCAGCAGTTTAACGGCAGCCTACGAGCAGTACTTC.

This clone was picked up one time. J is TRBJ2-7 and V is TRBV28; 7 nucleotides line up with TRBD2. V trimming: 5 bases; J trimming: 2 bases; junction bases outside the gene matches: 3. The CDR3 runs 13 residues. Germline V gene lookup returns CDR1 MDHEN and CDR2 SYDVKM. In nucleotides, the CDR3 is TGTGCCAGCAGTCACGGGACTACCTACGAGCAGTACTTC. Encoded protein: CASSHGTTYEQYF.

The CDR3 DNA is TGTGCCAGGAGCCTCGGGCGGGACACCTACTACGAGCAGTACTTC. Protein sequence: CARSLGRDTYYEQYF. V is TRBV25-1 and J is TRBJ2-7; D assignment may be TRBD1 or TRBD2 (6 bases each). CDR3 length equals 15 residues. V was shortened by 9 bases and J by 3 bases, with 21 bases between the two germline ends. Germline V gene data show CDR1 as MGHDK and CDR2 as SYGVNS.

The CDR3 protein is CASSATQGASYNEQFF. The CDR3 DNA reads TGTGCCAGCAGCGCTACTCAGGGGGCCTCCTACAATGAGCAGTTCTTC. V gene TRBV27 combines with J gene TRBJ2-1, with 8 bases aligning to TRBD1. Trimming at V came to 6 bases and at J to 0 bases, leaving 7 bases not matched to a gene. Germline V CDR1 and CDR2: MNHEY, SMNVEV (reference sequence). The CDR3 consists of 16 residues.

The J gene is TRBJ2-1, the V gene TRBV2, with D possibly being TRBD2 (5 bases). Germline-derived CDR1 and CDR2 are SNHLY and FYNNEI. The CDR3 extends over 12 amino acids. V was pared by 6 bases and J by 12 bases, with 15 bases between. This chain's CDR3 is CASRPASRGQFF. DNA for the CDR3: TGTGCCAGCAGGCCGGCATCTCGGGGGCAGTTCTTC.

The chain links TRBV28 to TRBJ2-3; D is possibly TRBD1 or TRBD2 (5 bases each). Trimming took off 3 bases at V and 0 bases at J, with 7 bases between the two ends. Germline V gene lookup returns CDR1 MDHEN and CDR2 SYDVKM. The CDR3 consists of 14 residues. CDR3 in amino acids: CASSLWGSTDTQYF. CDR3 coding DNA: TGTGCCAGCAGTTTGTGGGGGAGCACAGATACGCAGTATTTT.

This clone was recorded once. The chain employs TRBV12-3 or TRBV12-4 and TRBJ1-2; possibly TRBD1 for D (5 bases). V lost 5 bases and J 14 bases, leaving 21 bases between the germline ends. The CDR3 has 13 residues. The CDR3, as DNA: TGTGCCAGCAGTCACCGGGACGGACTAGGCGTGACCTTC. This translates into CASSHRDGLGVTF.

The gene calls are TRBV19 and TRBJ1-4; 9 bases match TRBD1. Germline V lookup: CDR1 LNHDA, CDR2 SQIVND (reference sequence). CDR3 size: 15 residues. Losses at the gene ends were 7 bases for V and 8 bases for J; bases not matched to a gene: 11. CDR3 region: CASTLAGTGREKLFF. The CDR3, as DNA: TGTGCCAGTACCTTAGCTGGGACAGGGCGGGAAAAACTGTTTTTT.

The chain uses TRBV7-6 and TRBJ1-3; tentatively, D is TRBD1 (6 bases). V lost 2 bases, J lost 0 bases, and 17 bases lay in between. CDR1 and CDR2 (germline): SGHVS, FNYEAQ. The CDR3 covers 18 residues. CDR3 DNA sequence: TGTGCCAGCAGCTTATCGCAGGGGACCATTAACTCTGGAAACACCATATATTTT. It codes for CASSLSQGTINSGNTIYF.

The V gene is TRBV28, the J gene TRBJ2-7; no clear D. Trimming stripped 6 bases from V and 7 bases from J, with 22 bases between. Per the germline V gene, CDR1 is MDHEN and CDR2 is SYDVKM. The CDR3 spans 15 residues. CDR3 sequence reads: CASRPERLPVREQYF. The CDR3 DNA reads as TGTGCCAGCAGACCTGAAAGGTTGCCAGTGAGGGAGCAGTACTTC.

This chain connects TRBV4-2 to TRBJ2-3; a weak D match, TRBD2 (7 bases). Germline CDR1 is LGHNA and CDR2 is YNFKEQ. The germline V and J ends were trimmed by 1 base and 2 bases, with 13 bases remaining between them. The length of the CDR3 is 16 residues. Here the CDR3 reads CASSQVGGRVTDTQYF. The CDR3 region has the DNA TGTGCCAGCAGCCAAGTAGGGGGGAGGGTCACAGATACGCAGTATTTT.

This clone was recorded a few times. The gene calls are TRBV28 and TRBJ1-2; D gene ambiguous. CDR3 size: 14 residues. V shed 2 bases and J shed 4 bases, with 11 bases lying between them. Germline CDR1 and CDR2: MDHEN and SYDVKM. The CDR3 protein is CASSLLVTLYGYTF. CDR3 in DNA: TGTGCCAGCAGTTTACTGGTCACCCTCTATGGCTACACCTTC.

V usage is TRBV29-1 and J usage is TRBJ2-7; 9 bases map to TRBD1. Trimming at V came to 6 bases and at J to 3 bases, leaving 6 bases not matched to a gene. The CDR3 consists of 13 residues. Germline CDR1 is SQVTM and CDR2 is ANQGSEA. DNA for the CDR3: TGCAGCGTCCAAGGACAGGGGAACTACGAGCAGTACTTC. Its protein is CSVQGQGNYEQYF.

This clone showed up just a few times. V and J are TRBV6-6 and TRBJ2-7, with D tentatively TRBD1 (5 bases). Per the germline V gene, CDR1 is MNHNY and CDR2 is SVGAGI (reference sequence). This CDR3 is 14 amino acids long. V was clipped by 2 bases and J by 1 base, with 9 bases between them. CDR3 residues: CASSYRGNSYEQYF. CDR3 coding DNA: TGTGCCAGCAGTTACAGGGGTAATTCCTACGAGCAGTACTTC.

This clone was observed a few times. The rearrangement links TRBV7-2 to TRBJ2-7; D assignment may be TRBD1 or TRBD2 (5 bases each). Per germline, CDR1 SGHTA and CDR2 FQGNSA. The V end was cut by 5 bases, the J end by 7 bases, with 18 bases between. The CDR3 length is 14 residues. CDR3 sequence reads: CASSLRDLAGEQYF. As DNA, the CDR3 is TGTGCCAGCAGCCTCCGGGACCTCGCCGGGGAGCAGTACTTC.